This T cell receptor (beta chain) was documented in a study of cytomegalovirus exposure and HLA in healthy donors. These donors counted as nominally healthy when sampled, but unrecorded immune exposures were likely. V gave up 4 bases and J gave up 0 bases; unmatched junction bases: 7. Germline V gives CDR1 LGHNA, CDR2 YSLEER. The CDR3 has 17 residues. Primers included in the PCR were 60 Vbeta and 13 Jbeta primers. Assay: immunoSEQ multiplex PCR; the TCRdb copy retains only in-frame clones and omits some. The sample contains 50,000 to 75,000 clones, about 80% of which appear only once. This receptor was taken from a human donor in good health. Sequencing was done on a sample of PBMCs. The rearrangement joins TRBV4-3 to TRBJ2-2, with 8 nucleotides matching TRBD2. The CDR3: CASSPHGGVANTGELFF. The CDR3 DNA is TGCGCCAGCAGCCCCCACGGGGGGGTCGCGAACACCGGGGAGCTGTTTTTT.